Reported below is one T cell receptor (beta chain). What it binds is unknown. The sample comes from a study of T cells after yellow fever vaccination. Study observations and caveats: Researchers noted that a small share of clonotypes showed up in both CD4 and CD8 compartments. The booster saw the reappearance of most primary-vaccination clones (around 95% CD4, about 88% CD8).

TCR cDNA was made by 5'RACE template switching, adding a universal primer site and UMIs. TCRdb re-analysed the 5' RACE reads in MiXCR, keeping a single row per CDR3 protein. The sample holds roughly 500,000 distinct CDR3 sequences, about a fifth seen once. The CDR3 sequence is 13 residues long. The germline CDR1 and CDR2 sequences are MDHEN and SYDVKM. After removal of 11 bases from V and 7 bases from J, the junction contained 13 bases not matched to a gene. V is TRBV28 and J is TRBJ2-5; 7 bases are a match to TRBD2. The source material was PBMCs, sampled 15 days after the yellow fever booster vaccination. The receptor was derived from a man aged 25 to 45 who received the YFV17D yellow fever vaccine. CDR3 in amino acids: CAGGLAGAGTQYF. In nucleotides, the CDR3 is TGTGCCGGAGGCCTGGCGGGAGCAGGGACCCAGTACTTC.